The clone carrying this TCR beta chain was counted at least ten times. The source of the sample is a study of T-cell reconstitution after alpha-beta-depleted transplantation in children. The TCRbeta library incorporated unique molecular identifiers. MiXCR was run by TCRdb on the PCR reads, yielding one entry per CDR3 protein. The sample lists about 610,000 distinct CDR3 sequences; about 10% were seen once. CDR3 size: 13 residues. V lost 4 bases to trimming and J lost 7 bases, with 14 bases between them. The V gene's germline CDR1 is LNHNV and CDR2 YYDKDF (reference sequence). This chain joins TRBV15 and TRBJ2-7; D remains unclear. The receptor was derived from a human donor who donated a stem cell graft to a child with acute myeloid leukemia. Sequencing used PBMCs from the stem cell graft donor, obtained from the stem cell graft. The CDR3 nucleotides are TGTGCCACCAGCACCCCCCCAGAACGGGAGCAGTACTTC. Protein: CATSTPPEREQYF. Filled out from reference TRBV15 and TRBJ2-7, the complete variable domain reads DAMVIQNPRYQVTQFGKPVTLSCSQTLNHNVMYWYQQKSSQAPKLLFHYYDKDFNNEADTPDNFQSRRPNTSFCFLDIRSPGLGDTAMYLCATSTPPEREQYFGPGTRLTVT.